One sample yielded the 29 T cell receptor beta chains listed below, sequenced in a study of CD8 T cells in ankylosing spondylitis. TCRdb called the 5' RACE reads again in MiXCR, with one record for every CDR3 protein. The sample lists 300,000 to 400,000 distinct CDR3 sequences, roughly 15% occurring once. The sample consisted of blood, either unsorted or a sorted T cell fraction (not recorded which). These receptors were collected from a male donor with ankylosing spondylitis or in good health (not recorded which).

This clonotype was seen a few times. The chain links TRBV7-2 to TRBJ2-1; TRBD1 agrees at 10 bases. The germline V gene encodes CDR1 SGHTA and CDR2 FQGNSA. V lost 5 bases, J lost 6 bases, and 7 bases stayed unmatched. The CDR3 runs 15 residues. The chain's CDR3 is CASSPRDRGSNEQFF. The CDR3 coding sequence is TGTGCCAGCAGCCCCCGGGACAGGGGTTCCAATGAGCAGTTCTTC.

This clonotype was detected many times. The chain carries TRBV29-1 and TRBJ2-1; 9 positions match TRBD2. Germline assignment: CDR1 SQVTM and CDR2 ANQGSEA. The CDR3 is 18 residues long. Trimming took 0 bases from V and 5 from J; bases not matched to a gene: 14. The CDR3 region is CSVEDSLGSGRSNNEQFF. For the CDR3, the DNA is TGCAGCGTTGAAGATTCCCTGGGGAGCGGGAGGTCTAACAATGAGCAGTTCTTC.

As DNA, the CDR3 is TGCAGTGCTAGAGAACTAGCGGGCCGCTCCTACAATGAGCAGTTCTTC. Translation gives CSARELAGRSYNEQFF. V usage is TRBV20-1 and J usage is TRBJ2-1; 9 positions agree with TRBD2. Germline values: CDR1 DFQATT, CDR2 SNEGSKA (reference sequence). J gave up 0 bases and V 0 bases, and 3 bases lay outside the gene matches. CDR3 size: 16 residues.

This rearrangement joins TRBV2 to TRBJ1-1; D gene unclear. Trimming removed 4 bases from V and 3 bases from J, with 6 bases in between. Germline values: CDR1 SNHLY, CDR2 FYNNEI. The CDR3 sequence is 12 residues long. The CDR3 reads CASSVADTEAFF. In DNA form, the CDR3 reads TGTGCCAGCAGTGTGGCAGACACTGAAGCTTTCTTT.

CDR3 nucleotides: TGTGCCAGCAGGGGAACAGGGAGCTCCTACGAGCAGTACTTC. It translates to CASRGTGSSYEQYF. This rearrangement joins TRBV7-9 to TRBJ2-7, with D possibly being TRBD1 (6 bases). V lost 6 bases to trimming and J lost 0 bases, with 12 bases between them. Germline lookup yields CDR1 SEHNR and CDR2 FQNEAQ (reference sequence). The CDR3 extends over 14 amino acids.

This clonotype was seen more than once but under ten times. This rearrangement joins TRBV6-1 to TRBJ1-3; no clear D. Germline assignment: CDR1 MNHNS and CDR2 SASEGT. V lost 4 bases and J 2 bases, leaving 9 bases between the germline ends. There are 14 residues in the CDR3. CDR3: CASSVVSAGNTIYF. In DNA form, the CDR3 reads TGTGCCAGCAGTGTGGTGTCAGCTGGAAACACCATATATTTT.

This clonotype occurred a few times. The J gene is TRBJ2-4, the V gene TRBV6-1; 9 bases are a match to TRBD1. This CDR3 comprises 13 residues. CDR1 and CDR2 (germline): MNHNS, SASEGT. J gave up 5 bases and V 8 bases, and 4 bases lay outside the gene matches. The DNA of the CDR3 is TGTGCCAGCTTGGGACAGGGAGAAAACATTCAGTACTTC. This codes for CASLGQGENIQYF.

The rearrangement links TRBV20-1 to TRBJ2-7; maybe TRBD1 (6 bases). V lost 4 bases and J lost 3, with 10 bases in between. The CDR3 contains 12 residues. Germline V gives CDR1 DFQATT, CDR2 SNEGSKA (reference sequence). CDR3 in amino acids: CSATDRDYEQYF. CDR3 nucleotide sequence: TGCAGTGCTACGGACAGAGACTACGAGCAGTACTTC.

The chain employs TRBV6-2 or TRBV6-3 and TRBJ2-5; TRBD2 aligns across 10 bases. The CDR3 runs to 14 residues. CDR1 and CDR2 (germline): MNHEY, SVGEGT. The trim removed 7 bases at V and 4 bases at J, leaving 6 bases unmatched. The CDR3 reads CASTPGLAVETQYF. In DNA form, the CDR3 reads TGTGCCAGCACCCCCGGACTAGCGGTAGAGACCCAGTACTTC.

This chain links TRBV7-2 with TRBJ2-3, with D possibly matching TRBD2 (6 bases). The germline gives CDR1 SGHTA, CDR2 FQGNSA. There are 16 residues in the CDR3. With 0 bases removed from V and 3 bases from J, the gap between germline ends came to 13 bases. The CDR3 bases are TGTGCCAGCAGCTTAGCGCTAAGAGCGGGTACAGATACGCAGTATTTT. Translation: CASSLALRAGTDTQYF. Full variable domain (missing parts from reference TRBV7-2 and TRBJ2-3): GAGVSQSPSNKVTEKGKDVELRCDPISGHTALYWYRQSLGQGLEFLIYFQGNSAPDKSGLPSDRFSAERTGGSVSTLTIQRTQQEDSAVYLCASSLALRAGTDTQYFGPGTRLTVL.

This clonotype occurred a few times. The CDR3 nucleotides are TGCAGTGCTAGACAGGGCGGGGGGCCTTGGGCTGAGCAGTTCTTC. Amino acid sequence: CSARQGGGPWAEQFF. The chain couples TRBV20-1 to TRBJ2-1, with TRBD2 identical over 8 bases. Trimming at V came to 2 bases and at J to 9 bases, leaving 12 bases not matched to a gene. CDR3 length equals 15 residues. Germline loops: CDR1 DFQATT, CDR2 SNEGSKA (reference sequence).

This rearrangement joins TRBV5-6 to TRBJ2-2; D unresolved. Trimming removed 2 bases at V and 5 bases at J, with 13 bases between. Germline assignment: CDR1 SGHDT and CDR2 YYEEEE. This CDR3 is built from 15 residues. In DNA form, the CDR3 reads TGTGCCAGCAGCTTACCGTTGACCCAGACCGGGGAGCTGTTTTTT. The encoded protein is CASSLPLTQTGELFF.

There are a few counts of this clonotype. V is TRBV29-1 and J is TRBJ2-1; TRBD2 matches 12 bases. Germline V gene data show CDR1 as SQVTM and CDR2 as ANQGSEA. The CDR3 sequence is 14 residues long. V lost 7 bases, J lost 3 bases, and 4 bases stayed unmatched. CDR3 nucleotides: TGCAGCGCGTCGACTAGCGGGAGCTACAATGAGCAGTTCTTC. It is translated as CSASTSGSYNEQFF.

J is TRBJ2-1 and V is TRBV6-1; 7 bases match TRBD2. The CDR3 has 14 residues. With V trimmed by 6 bases and J by 6 bases, 8 bases remained unmatched. CDR1 is MNHNS, CDR2 SASEGT, per germline. This CDR3 reads CASSQGLESNEQFF. The CDR3 DNA is TGTGCCAGCAGCCAAGGACTAGAAAGCAATGAGCAGTTCTTC.

This clonotype was seen at least ten times. The chain has TRBV12-3 or TRBV12-4 and TRBJ2-2; 9 bases are a match to TRBD1. This CDR3 has 17 residues. With V trimmed by 3 bases and J by 5 bases, 10 bases remained unmatched. The CDR3 nucleotides read TGTGCCAGCAGTTTTGTTTGGGGACAGGGAAATACCGGGGAGCTGTTTTTT. Translated: CASSFVWGQGNTGELFF.

This clonotype was seen ten or more times. CDR3 loop: CASSLSGGSYEQYF. The CDR3 bases are TGTGCCAGCAGTTTATCTGGCGGCTCCTACGAGCAGTACTTC. The chain employs TRBV12-3 or TRBV12-4 and TRBJ2-7, with D hard to call. This CDR3 region has 14 residues. V lost 2 bases and J 0 bases, leaving 8 bases between the germline ends.

This clonotype appeared a few times. The gene calls are TRBV5-1 and TRBJ2-5; the D gene is possibly TRBD2 (6 bases). V dropped 4 bases and J dropped 5 bases, with 18 bases sitting between them. The CDR3 extends over 15 amino acids. The V gene's germline CDR1 is SGHRS and CDR2 YFSETQ. DNA of the CDR3: TGCGCCAGCAGCGCGTCGCGGCCTGGGAGGGAGACCCAGTACTTC. Protein sequence: CASSASRPGRETQYF.

This clonotype turned up a few times. The V and J genes are TRBV12-3 or TRBV12-4 and TRBJ1-6; D gene uncertain. Trimming stripped 7 bases from V and 12 bases from J, with 13 bases between. The CDR3 covers 12 residues. CDR3 protein: CASTLQHGPLHF. The CDR3 nucleotides are TGTGCCAGCACTTTGCAACACGGACCCCTCCACTTT.

This rearrangement joins TRBV12-3 or TRBV12-4 to TRBJ1-2; D possibly corresponds to TRBD1 (5 bases). The CDR3 consists of 12 residues. V shed 5 bases and J shed 7 bases, with 11 bases lying between them. The CDR3 DNA is TGTGCCAGCAGTCTCGACAGATTTGGCTACACCTTC. The encoded protein is CASSLDRFGYTF.

J is TRBJ2-5 and V is TRBV7-8; 9 nucleotides agree with TRBD2. Unmatched junction bases numbered 4, after V lost 0 bases and J lost 2 bases. The CDR3 extends over 16 amino acids. Germline V CDR1 and CDR2: SGHVS, FQNEAQ. CDR3 sequence: CASSLAFLAGQETQYF. Here the CDR3 DNA reads TGTGCCAGCAGCTTAGCGTTCCTAGCGGGGCAAGAGACCCAGTACTTC.

This clonotype came up once. The genes are TRBV5-4 and TRBJ2-2; D not certain. Germline-derived CDR1 and CDR2 are SGHNT and YYREEE (reference sequence). With 4 bases removed from V and 0 bases from J, the gap between germline ends came to 13 bases. The CDR3 is 16 residues long. CDR3 DNA: TGTGCCAGCAGCCGAACCCCAGTACCGAACACCGGGGAGCTGTTTTTT. It codes for CASSRTPVPNTGELFF.

There are a few counts of this clonotype. V is TRBV2 and J is TRBJ2-1, with D tentatively TRBD1 or TRBD2 (5 bases each). The CDR3 covers 12 residues. The ends were cut back, 6 bases at V and 9 bases at J, with 12 bases in the middle. Germline lookup yields CDR1 SNHLY and CDR2 FYNNEI. The CDR3 here is CASRGVRGEQFF. Here the CDR3 DNA reads TGTGCCAGCAGGGGAGTTAGGGGTGAGCAGTTCTTC.

This clonotype was counted ten times or more. The chain combines TRBV6-5 with TRBJ1-5; D ambiguous. There are 10 residues in the CDR3. V was shortened by 8 bases and J by 6 bases, with 5 bases between the two germline ends. The germline gives CDR1 MNHEY, CDR2 SVGAGI. CDR3: CASGLQPQHF. Here the CDR3 DNA reads TGTGCCAGCGGGCTTCAGCCCCAGCATTTT.

J is TRBJ2-2 and V is TRBV5-4, with D tentatively TRBD1 (5 bases). Germline V gene lookup returns CDR1 SGHNT and CDR2 YYREEE (reference sequence). Trimming removed 3 bases at V and 7 bases at J, with 22 bases between. The CDR3 is 17 residues long. The CDR3 DNA sequence: TGTGCCAGCAGCTCAACCTCGGGTTCTAGAAGGGGCGGGGAGCTGTTTTTT. It is translated as CASSSTSGSRRGGELFF.

CDR3 bases: TGTGCCTGGAGTGTCAGCTACTACGAGCAGTACTTC. Residues: CAWSVSYYEQYF. This sequence joins TRBV30 and TRBJ2-7; D gene ambiguous. The CDR3 is 12 amino acids. CDR1 is GTSNPN and CDR2 is SVGIG in the germline V gene (reference sequence). The germline V and J ends were trimmed by 0 bases and 3 bases, with 6 bases remaining between them.

This clonotype was counted a few times. The chain is built from TRBV3-1 and TRBJ2-4; 8 nucleotides match TRBD2. The junction had 5 bases not matched to a gene; V was cut back by 4 bases and J by 0 bases. This CDR3 has 16 residues. Germline assignment: CDR1 LGHDT and CDR2 YNNKEL (reference sequence). The CDR3 reads CASSLHSGVAKNIQYF. The CDR3 bases are TGTGCCAGCAGCCTCCATAGCGGGGTAGCCAAAAACATTCAGTACTTC. Full variable domain (outside the CDR3, taken from reference TRBV3-1 and TRBJ2-4): DTAVSQTPKYLVTQMGNDKSIKCEQNLGHDTMYWYKQDSKKFLKIMFSYNNKELIINETVPNRFSPKSPDKAHLNLHINSLELGDSAVYFCASSLHSGVAKNIQYFGAGTRLSVL.

This clonotype was detected only a few times. The chain uses TRBV4-2 and TRBJ2-3; 7 nucleotides line up with TRBD2. CDR1 and CDR2 from the germline V gene are LGHNA and YNFKEQ. Losses at the gene ends were 6 bases for V and 4 bases for J; bases not matched to a gene: 22. The CDR3 runs 19 residues. The chain's CDR3 is CASRPRPLSSGGGADTQYF. Written as DNA, the CDR3 is TGTGCCAGCAGGCCAAGACCCCTCTCTAGCGGCGGAGGGGCAGATACGCAGTATTTT.

The chain uses TRBV15 and TRBJ1-1; no clear D. V lost 3 bases and J lost 2, with 7 bases in between. CDR1 is LNHNV, CDR2 YYDKDF, per germline (reference sequence). The CDR3 runs 13 residues. CDR3 sequence: CATSSSGNTEAFF. As DNA, the CDR3 is TGTGCCACCAGCAGCTCAGGCAACACTGAAGCTTTCTTT.

The V gene is TRBV2, the J gene TRBJ2-5; TRBD2 aligns across 8 bases. V gave up 5 bases and J gave up 0 bases; unmatched junction bases: 5. The CDR3 runs 15 residues. Germline loops: CDR1 SNHLY, CDR2 FYNNEI. The CDR3 spells CASSIAGTHQETQYF. The CDR3 DNA sequence: TGTGCCAGCAGTATAGCGGGGACCCACCAAGAGACCCAGTACTTC.